This TCR beta chain was recorded in a study of T-cell memory formation after mild COVID-19. Using its own MiXCR run on the 5' RACE reads, TCRdb lists one record per CDR3 protein. Here the sample spans tens of thousands of distinct CDR3 sequences, approximately 14% being singletons. To note about this clonotype: What it binds is unknown.

Whole-study results and caveats: Certain responding clones were present in pre-infection memory, suggesting participation of cross-reactive memory.

The CDR3 extends over 15 amino acids. V lost 2 bases, J lost 0 bases, and 9 bases lay in between. CDR1 is MNHEY, CDR2 SVGEGT, per germline. This chain connects TRBV6-2 or TRBV6-3 to TRBJ2-3, with D possibly being TRBD2 (5 bases). This clonotype was obtained from an adult woman who had mild COVID-19 (a few samples of this study predate the infection). Cell type and time point are not known. The sample taken for sequencing was PBMCs or a T cell subset sorted from them (not recorded which). This CDR3 is CASSYGPGSTDTQYF. DNA of the CDR3: TGTGCCAGCAGTTACGGGCCGGGGAGCACAGATACGCAGTATTTT.